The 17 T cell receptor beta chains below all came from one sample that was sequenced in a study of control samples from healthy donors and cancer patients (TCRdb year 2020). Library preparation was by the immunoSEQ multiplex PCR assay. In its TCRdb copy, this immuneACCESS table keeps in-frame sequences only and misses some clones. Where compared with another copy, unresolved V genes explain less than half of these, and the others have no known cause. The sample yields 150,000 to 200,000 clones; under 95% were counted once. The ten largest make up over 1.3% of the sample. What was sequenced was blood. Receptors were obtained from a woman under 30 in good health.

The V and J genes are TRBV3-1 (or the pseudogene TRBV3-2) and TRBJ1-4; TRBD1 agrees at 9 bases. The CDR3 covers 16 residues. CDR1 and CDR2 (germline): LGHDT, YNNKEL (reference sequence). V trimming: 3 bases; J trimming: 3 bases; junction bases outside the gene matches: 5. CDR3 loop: CASSHLGTGPNEKLFF. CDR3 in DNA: TGTGCCAGCAGCCATCTCGGGACAGGGCCTAATGAAAAACTGTTTTTT.

The CDR3 DNA is TGTGCCAGTAGGCGGGGGAGTATGAACACTGAAGCTTTCTTT. Its protein product is CASRRGSMNTEAFF. V and J are TRBV19 and TRBJ1-1; D is possibly TRBD1 (5 bases). The germline V gene encodes CDR1 LNHDA and CDR2 SQIVND (reference sequence). This CDR3 is built from 14 residues. V was cut by 6 bases and J by 0 bases, with 11 bases left in between.

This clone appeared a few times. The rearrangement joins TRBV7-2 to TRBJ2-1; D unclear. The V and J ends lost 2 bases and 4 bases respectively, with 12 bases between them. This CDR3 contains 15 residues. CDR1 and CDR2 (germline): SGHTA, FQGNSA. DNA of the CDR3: TGTGCCAGCAGCTTAAAGGATGGCAGTTACAATGAGCAGTTCTTC. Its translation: CASSLKDGSYNEQFF.

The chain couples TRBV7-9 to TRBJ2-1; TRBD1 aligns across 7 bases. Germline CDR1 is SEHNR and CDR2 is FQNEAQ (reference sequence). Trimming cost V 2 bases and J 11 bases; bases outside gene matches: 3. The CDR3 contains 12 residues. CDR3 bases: TGTGCCAGCAGCTTAACAGGGGTCCAGCAGTTCTTC. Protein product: CASSLTGVQQFF.

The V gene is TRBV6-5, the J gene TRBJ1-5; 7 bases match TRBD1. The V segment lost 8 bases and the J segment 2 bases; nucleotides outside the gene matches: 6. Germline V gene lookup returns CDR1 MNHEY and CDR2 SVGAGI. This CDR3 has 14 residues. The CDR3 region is CASGRGNGNQPQHF. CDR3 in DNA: TGTGCCAGCGGCAGGGGGAATGGCAATCAGCCCCAGCATTTT.

The DNA for the CDR3 is TGTGCCACCAGTGGTCCCGGGACTAGCGGGGGCGATGAGCAGTTCTTC. Its translation is CATSGPGTSGGDEQFF. The rearrangement joins TRBV24-1 to TRBJ2-1, with TRBD2 identical over 14 bases. The V segment lost 5 bases and the J segment 8 bases; nucleotides outside the gene matches: 7. From germline, CDR1 is KGHDR and CDR2 SFDVKD. The CDR3 covers 16 residues.

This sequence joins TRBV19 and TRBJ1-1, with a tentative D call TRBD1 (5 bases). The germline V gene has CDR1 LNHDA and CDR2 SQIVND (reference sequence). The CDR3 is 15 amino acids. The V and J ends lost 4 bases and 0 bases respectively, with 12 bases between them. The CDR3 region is CASSKTDSLNTEAFF. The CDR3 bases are TGTGCCAGTAGTAAGACTGACAGCCTGAACACTGAAGCTTTCTTT.

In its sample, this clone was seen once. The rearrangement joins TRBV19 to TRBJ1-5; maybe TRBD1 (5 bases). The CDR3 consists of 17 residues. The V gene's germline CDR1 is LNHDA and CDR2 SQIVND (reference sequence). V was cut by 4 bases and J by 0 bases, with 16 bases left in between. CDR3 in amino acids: CASSKRQQMNSNQPQHF. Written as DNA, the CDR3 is TGTGCCAGTAGTAAAAGACAGCAGATGAATAGCAATCAGCCCCAGCATTTT.

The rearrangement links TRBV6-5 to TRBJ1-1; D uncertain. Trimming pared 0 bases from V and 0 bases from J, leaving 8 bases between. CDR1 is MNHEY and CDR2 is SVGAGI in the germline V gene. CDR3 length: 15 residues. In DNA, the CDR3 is TGTGCCAGCAGTTACTCCAGGCCCATGAACACTGAAGCTTTCTTT. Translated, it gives CASSYSRPMNTEAFF.

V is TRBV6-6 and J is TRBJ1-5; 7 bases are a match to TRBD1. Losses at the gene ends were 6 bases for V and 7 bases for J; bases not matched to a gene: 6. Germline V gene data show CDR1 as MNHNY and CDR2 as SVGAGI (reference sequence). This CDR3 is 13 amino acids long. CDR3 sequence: CASSLQGGQPQHF. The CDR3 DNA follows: TGTGCCAGCAGCCTCCAGGGGGGACAGCCCCAGCATTTT.

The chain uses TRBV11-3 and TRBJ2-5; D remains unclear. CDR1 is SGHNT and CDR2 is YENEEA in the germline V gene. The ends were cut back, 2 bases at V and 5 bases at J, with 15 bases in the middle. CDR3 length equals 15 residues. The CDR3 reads CASSLKAPIGETQYF. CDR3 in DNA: TGTGCCAGCAGCTTAAAAGCGCCTATAGGGGAGACCCAGTACTTC.

CDR3 region: CASSHTGGLYNEQFF. The CDR3 bases are TGTGCCAGCAGCCACACAGGGGGACTTTACAATGAGCAGTTCTTC. The gene calls are TRBV11-2 and TRBJ2-1; 8 bases line up with TRBD1. CDR1 SGHAT and CDR2 FQNNGV come from the germline V gene. This CDR3 is built from 15 residues. The trim removed 5 bases at V and 4 bases at J, leaving 7 bases unmatched.

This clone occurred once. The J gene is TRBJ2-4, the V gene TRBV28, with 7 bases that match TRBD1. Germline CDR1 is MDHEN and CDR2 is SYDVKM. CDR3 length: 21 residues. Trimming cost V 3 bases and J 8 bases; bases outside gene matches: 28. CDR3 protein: CASSFMYPREGAESKVDIQYF. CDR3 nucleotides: TGTGCCAGCAGTTTTATGTATCCCCGCGAGGGGGCTGAGAGCAAAGTAGACATTCAGTACTTC.

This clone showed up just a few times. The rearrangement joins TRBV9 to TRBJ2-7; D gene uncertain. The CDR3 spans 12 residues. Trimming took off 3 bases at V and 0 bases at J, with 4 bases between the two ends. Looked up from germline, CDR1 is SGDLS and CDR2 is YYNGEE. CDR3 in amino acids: CASSGSSYEQYF. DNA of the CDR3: TGTGCCAGCAGCGGGAGCTCCTACGAGCAGTACTTC.

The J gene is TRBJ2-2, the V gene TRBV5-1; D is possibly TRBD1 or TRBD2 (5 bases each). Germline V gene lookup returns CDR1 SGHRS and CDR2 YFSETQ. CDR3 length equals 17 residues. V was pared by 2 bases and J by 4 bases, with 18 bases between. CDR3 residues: CASSLGLLRDLTGELFF. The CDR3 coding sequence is TGCGCCAGCAGCTTAGGGCTATTAAGGGACCTCACCGGGGAGCTGTTTTTT.

Here the CDR3 reads CSALDSTEAFF. The CDR3 nucleotides are TGCAGTGCACTGGACAGCACTGAAGCTTTCTTT. The genes are TRBV20-1 and TRBJ1-1; D possibly corresponds to TRBD1 (6 bases). Germline V gene sequence: CDR1 DFQATT, CDR2 SNEGSKA (reference sequence). Trimming removed 6 bases at V and 4 bases at J, with 9 bases between. The CDR3 runs to 11 residues.

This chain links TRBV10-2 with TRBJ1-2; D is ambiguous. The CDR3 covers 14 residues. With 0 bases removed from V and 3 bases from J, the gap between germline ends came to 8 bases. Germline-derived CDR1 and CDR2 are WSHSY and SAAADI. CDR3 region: CASSESGRDYGYTF. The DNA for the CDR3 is TGCGCCAGCAGTGAGTCAGGGCGGGACTATGGCTACACCTTC.